These T cell receptor beta chains were read from a single sample in a study of pediatric ulcerative colitis. The protocol was immunoSEQ multiplex PCR, while the TCRdb copy is restricted to in-frame clones and leaves out a portion. Among about 34,000 clones listed, about 81% were seen once. Sequencing used gut tissue. The receptor source for this set is a boy between 10 and 17 years old with severe ulcerative colitis. Both conserved end residues are part of each CDR3. Each record gives: D gene, clone size, J gene, V gene, CDR3 DNA, CDR3 protein. A D gene is named only where the DNA matches it firmly. Rows give clone size only sometimes, using once, few, many, or a class for an expanded clone.

>TRBD2|few|TRBJ2-7|TRBV2
TGTGCCAGCAGTTCGGCTAGCGGGGTCCAGCAGTACTTC
CASSSASGVQQYF
>TRBD1|NA|TRBJ2-1|TRBV18
TGTGCCAGCTCACTCATAGGGGGCTTGGATGAGCAGTTCTTC
CASSLIGGLDEQFF
>TRBD1|NA|TRBJ2-1|TRBV7-9
TGTGCCAGCAGCTCAGCAATTCCCGGGACAGGGGTACCCAATGAGCAGTTCTTC
CASSSAIPGTGVPNEQFF
>TRBD2|once|TRBJ2-7|TRBV30
TGTGCCTGGACCGAGACTAGCGGGGGTAACGAGCAGTACTTC
CAWTETSGGNEQYF
>NA|NA|TRBJ2-5|TRBV6-1
TGTGCCAGCAGTGATCTGGACCCGACCCGCTTGGAGACCCAGTACTTC
CASSDLDPTRLETQYF
>NA|once|TRBJ2-3|TRBV10-1
TGCGCCAGCAGTGAGACACCCAGGTTGGGGAGCACAGATACGCAGTATTTT
CASSETPRLGSTDTQYF
>TRBD1|NA|TRBJ1-2|TRBV29-1
TGCAGCGTTGAATGGGGGGGTGACAGGGCCTATGGCTACACCTTC
CSVEWGGDRAYGYTF
>NA|NA|TRBJ2-7|TRBV18
TGTGCCAGCTCACCAGGTAGAGAGACCTACGAGCAGTACTTC
CASSPGRETYEQYF
>NA|NA|TRBJ1-3|TRBV27
TGTGCCAGCTGGGGAGGGTTCGCTGGAAACACCATATATTTT
CASWGGFAGNTIYF
>NA|NA|TRBJ2-2|TRBV9
TGTGCCAGCAGCGTAGCTTGGGAGAACACCGGGGAGCTGTTTTTT
CASSVAWENTGELFF
>TRBD1|NA|TRBJ2-5|TRBV23-1
TGCGCCAGCAGAGGATCACCGAGGGACAGCGGAGAGACCCAGTACTTC
CASRGSPRDSGETQYF
>NA|NA|TRBJ2-3|TRBV11-3
TGTGCCAGCAGCTTGTCTGGGGGGCACACAGATACGCAGTATTTT
CASSLSGGHTDTQYF
>TRBD1|NA|TRBJ2-7|TRBV18
TGTGCCAGCACTTTACAGGGGGTCCACGAGCAGTACTTC
CASTLQGVHEQYF
>NA|NA|TRBJ1-2|TRBV27
TGTGCCAGCAGTTCCCTCAGCGAATCTAACTATGGCTACACCTTC
CASSSLSESNYGYTF
>NA|NA|TRBJ1-3|TRBV4-1
TGCGCCAGCAGCCAAGTCGGTTCTGCCAGGGAGGGAAACACCATATATTTT
CASSQVGSAREGNTIYF
>NA|NA|TRBJ1-1|TRBV29-1
TGCAGCGTTGACAGGATGAACACTGAAGCTTTCTTT
CSVDRMNTEAFF
>TRBD1|NA|TRBJ2-1|TRBV12-5
TGTGCTAGTGGTTTGTACCGACAGGGGTCCTACAATGAGCAGTTCTTC
CASGLYRQGSYNEQFF
>NA|NA|TRBJ1-2|TRBV27
TGTGCCAGCGGTAGCGGGGGGTTGGTGTACTATGGCTACACCTTC
CASGSGGLVYYGYTF
>NA|NA|TRBJ1-2|TRBV29-1
TGCAGCGTTGAGGAGGGCTACTATGGCTACACCTTC
CSVEEGYYGYTF
>NA|NA|TRBJ2-3|TRBV10-1
TGCGCCAGCAGTGAGAGGTTCGGCGTAAACACAGATACGCAGTATTTT
CASSERFGVNTDTQYF
>TRBD1|NA|TRBJ2-3|TRBV6-6
TGTGCCGGTGAGGCCCGGGACAGCAACCACAATACGCAGTATTTT
CAGEARDSNHNTQYF
>NA|NA|TRBJ1-2|TRBV28
TGTGCCAGCAGTTTGGGGGTCTATGGCTACACCTTC
CASSLGVYGYTF
>NA|NA|TRBJ1-1|TRBV4-1
TGCGCCAGCAGCCAAGACGACCCCACTGAAGCTTTCTTT
CASSQDDPTEAFF
>TRBD1|once|TRBJ1-2|TRBV11-1
TGTGCCAGCAGCTCCATACAGGGGCCCCACTATGGCTACACCTTC
CASSSIQGPHYGYTF
>NA|few|TRBJ2-7|TRBV5-1
TGCGCCAGCAGCTTCGGGGCTATATCGTCCTACGAGCAGTACTTC
CASSFGAISSYEQYF
>TRBD1|NA|TRBJ2-2|TRBV11-3
TGTGCCAGCAGCTGGGGGACAGCCCTAGCCGGGGAGCTGTTTTTT
CASSWGTALAGELFF
>NA|NA|TRBJ2-2|TRBV7-9
TGTGCCAGCAGCCCACCCTCGGTAGTTTTGAACACCGGGGAGCTGTTTTTT
CASSPPSVVLNTGELFF
>NA|NA|TRBJ1-2|TRBV5-1
TGCGCCAGCAGCTTGGGGGGAGATGCATATGGCTACACCTTC
CASSLGGDAYGYTF
>NA|NA|TRBJ2-3|TRBV7-9
TGTGCCAGCAGCCGTAATACCGGGGCTACCACAGATACGCAGTATTTT
CASSRNTGATTDTQYF
>TRBD1|NA|TRBJ1-5|TRBV6-5
TGTGCCAGCAGCAAACAGGGGAATCAGCCCCAGCATTTT
CASSKQGNQPQHF
>NA|NA|TRBJ2-7|TRBV5-1
TGCGCCAGCAGCTTGGAGGGCAGGGATACCTACGAGCAGTACTTC
CASSLEGRDTYEQYF
>TRBD2|NA|TRBJ2-1|TRBV28
TGTGCCAGCAGTCGAGTAGCGGGGGGGTTTTACAATGAGCAGTTCTTC
CASSRVAGGFYNEQFF
>NA|few|TRBJ2-5|TRBV7-9
TGTGCCAGCACCCTGAGGACAGCGTACCAAGAGACCCAGTACTTC
CASTLRTAYQETQYF